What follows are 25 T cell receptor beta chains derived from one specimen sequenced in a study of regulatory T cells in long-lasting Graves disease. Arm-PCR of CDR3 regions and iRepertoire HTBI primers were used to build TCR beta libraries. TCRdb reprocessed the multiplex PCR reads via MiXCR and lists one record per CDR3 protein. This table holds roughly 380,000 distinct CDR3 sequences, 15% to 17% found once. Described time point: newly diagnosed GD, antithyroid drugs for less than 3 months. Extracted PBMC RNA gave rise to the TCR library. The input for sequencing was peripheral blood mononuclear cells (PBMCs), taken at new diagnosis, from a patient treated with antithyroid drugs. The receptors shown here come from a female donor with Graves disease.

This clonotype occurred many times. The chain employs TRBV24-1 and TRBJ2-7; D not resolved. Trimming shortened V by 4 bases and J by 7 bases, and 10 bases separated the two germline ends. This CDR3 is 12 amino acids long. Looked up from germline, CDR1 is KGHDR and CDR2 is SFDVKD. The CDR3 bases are TGTGCCACCAGTGAGACGGGTCGGGAGCAGTACTTC. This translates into CATSETGREQYF.

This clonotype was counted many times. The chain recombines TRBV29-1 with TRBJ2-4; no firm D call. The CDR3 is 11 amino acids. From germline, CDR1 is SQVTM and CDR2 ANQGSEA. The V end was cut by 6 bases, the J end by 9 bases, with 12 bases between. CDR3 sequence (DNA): TGCAGCGTGTCTGAGAGGTCCATTCAGTACTTC. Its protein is CSVSERSIQYF.

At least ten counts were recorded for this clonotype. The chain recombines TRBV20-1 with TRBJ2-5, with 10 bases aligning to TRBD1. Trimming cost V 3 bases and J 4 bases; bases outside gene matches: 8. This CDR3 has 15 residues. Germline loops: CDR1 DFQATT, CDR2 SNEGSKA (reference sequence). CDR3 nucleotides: TGCAGTGCTAGGGACAGGGGGATGGGGGTAGAGACCCAGTACTTC. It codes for CSARDRGMGVETQYF.

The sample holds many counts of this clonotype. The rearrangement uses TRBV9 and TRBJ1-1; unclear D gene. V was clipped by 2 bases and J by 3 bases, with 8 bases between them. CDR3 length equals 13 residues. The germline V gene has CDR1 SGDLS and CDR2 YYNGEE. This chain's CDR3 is CASSVVWDTEAFF. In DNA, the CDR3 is TGTGCCAGCAGCGTTGTATGGGACACTGAAGCTTTCTTT.

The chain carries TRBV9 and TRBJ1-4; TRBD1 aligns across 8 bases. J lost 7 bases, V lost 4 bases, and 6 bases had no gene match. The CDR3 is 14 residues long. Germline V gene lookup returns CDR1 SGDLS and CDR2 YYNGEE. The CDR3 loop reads CASSLTGTGEKLFF. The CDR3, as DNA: TGTGCCAGCAGCCTGACCGGGACAGGTGAAAAACTGTTTTTT.

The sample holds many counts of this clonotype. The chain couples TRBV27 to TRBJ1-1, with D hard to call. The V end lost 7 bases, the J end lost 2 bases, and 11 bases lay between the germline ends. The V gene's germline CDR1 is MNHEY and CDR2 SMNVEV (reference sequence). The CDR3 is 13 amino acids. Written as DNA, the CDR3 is TGTGCCAGCAAAAAGGGAAGAAACACTGAAGCTTTCTTT. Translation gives CASKKGRNTEAFF.

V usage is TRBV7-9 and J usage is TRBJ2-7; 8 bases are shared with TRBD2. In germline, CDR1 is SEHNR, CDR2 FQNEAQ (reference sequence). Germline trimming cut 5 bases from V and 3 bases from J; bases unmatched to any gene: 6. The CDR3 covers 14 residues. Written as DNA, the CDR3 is TGTGCCAGCAGCCCGAGGACTAGCATCTACGAGCAGTACTTC. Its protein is CASSPRTSIYEQYF.

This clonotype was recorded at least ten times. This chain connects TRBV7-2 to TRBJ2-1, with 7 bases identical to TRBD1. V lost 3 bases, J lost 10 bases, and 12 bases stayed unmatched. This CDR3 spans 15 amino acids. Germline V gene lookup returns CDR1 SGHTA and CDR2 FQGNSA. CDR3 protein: CASSLSLPPGGEQFF. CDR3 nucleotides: TGTGCCAGCAGCTTGAGTCTACCCCCAGGGGGAGAGCAGTTCTTC.

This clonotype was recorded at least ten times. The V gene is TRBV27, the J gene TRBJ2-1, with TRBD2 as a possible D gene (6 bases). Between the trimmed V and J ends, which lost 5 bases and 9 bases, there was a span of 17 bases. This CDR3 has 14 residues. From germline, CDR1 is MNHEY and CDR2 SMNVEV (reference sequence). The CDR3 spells CASSPFPSDAEQFF. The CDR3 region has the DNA TGTGCCAGCAGTCCATTTCCTAGCGATGCTGAGCAGTTCTTC.

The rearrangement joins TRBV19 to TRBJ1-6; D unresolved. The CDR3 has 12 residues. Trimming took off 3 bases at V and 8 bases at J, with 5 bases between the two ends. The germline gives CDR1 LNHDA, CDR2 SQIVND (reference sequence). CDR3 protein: CASSIKDSPLHF. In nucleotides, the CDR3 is TGTGCCAGTAGTATTAAGGATTCACCCCTCCACTTT. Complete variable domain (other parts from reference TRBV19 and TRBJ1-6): DGGITQSPKYLFRKEGQNVTLSCEQNLNHDAMYWYRQDPGQGLRLIYYSQIVNDFQKGDIAEGYSVSREKKESFPLTVTSAQKNPTAFYLCASSIKDSPLHFGNGTRLTVT.

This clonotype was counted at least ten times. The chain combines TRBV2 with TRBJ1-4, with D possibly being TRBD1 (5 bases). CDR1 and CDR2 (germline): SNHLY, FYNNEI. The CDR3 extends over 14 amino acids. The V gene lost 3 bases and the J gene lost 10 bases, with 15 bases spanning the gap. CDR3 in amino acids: CASSELGRVGKLFF. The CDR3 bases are TGTGCCAGCAGTGAGTTAGGCAGGGTCGGAAAACTGTTTTTT.

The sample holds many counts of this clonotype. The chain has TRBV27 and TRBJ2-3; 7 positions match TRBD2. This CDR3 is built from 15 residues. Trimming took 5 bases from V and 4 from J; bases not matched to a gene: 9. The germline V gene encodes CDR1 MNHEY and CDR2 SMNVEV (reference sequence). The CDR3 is CASSVQAGYADTQYF. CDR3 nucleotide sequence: TGTGCCAGCAGTGTCCAAGCGGGGTATGCAGATACGCAGTATTTT.

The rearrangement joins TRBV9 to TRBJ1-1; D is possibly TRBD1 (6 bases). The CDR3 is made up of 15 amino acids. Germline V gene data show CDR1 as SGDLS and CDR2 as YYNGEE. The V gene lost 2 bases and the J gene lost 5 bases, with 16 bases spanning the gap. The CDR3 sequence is CASSVGGGVGTEAFF. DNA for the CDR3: TGTGCCAGCAGCGTCGGGGGGGGCGTAGGGACTGAAGCTTTCTTT. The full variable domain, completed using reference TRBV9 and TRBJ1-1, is DSGVTQTPKHLITATGQRVTLRCSPRSGDLSVYWYQQSLDQGLQFLIQYYNGEERAKGNILERFSAQQFPDLHSELNLSSLELGDSALYFCASSVGGGVGTEAFFGQGTRLTVV.

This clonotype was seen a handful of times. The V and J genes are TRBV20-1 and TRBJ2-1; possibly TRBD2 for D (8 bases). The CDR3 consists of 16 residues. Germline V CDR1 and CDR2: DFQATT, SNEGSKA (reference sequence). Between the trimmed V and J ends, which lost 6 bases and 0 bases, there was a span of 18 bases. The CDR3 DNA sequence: TGCAGTGCCGAAAGACAGGGACTAGGCTCCTACAATGAGCAGTTCTTC. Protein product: CSAERQGLGSYNEQFF.

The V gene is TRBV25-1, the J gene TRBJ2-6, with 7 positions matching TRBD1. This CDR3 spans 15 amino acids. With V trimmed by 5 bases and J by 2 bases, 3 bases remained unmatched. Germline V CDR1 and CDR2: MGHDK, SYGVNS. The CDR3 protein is CASSPTGAGANVLTF. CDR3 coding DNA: TGTGCCAGCAGTCCCACAGGGGCTGGGGCCAACGTCCTGACTTTC.

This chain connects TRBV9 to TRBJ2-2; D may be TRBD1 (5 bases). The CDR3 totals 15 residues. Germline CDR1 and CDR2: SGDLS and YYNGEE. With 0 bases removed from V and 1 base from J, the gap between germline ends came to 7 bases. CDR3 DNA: TGTGCCAGCAGCGTAGAAGGGGAGAACACCGGGGAGCTGTTTTTT. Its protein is CASSVEGENTGELFF.

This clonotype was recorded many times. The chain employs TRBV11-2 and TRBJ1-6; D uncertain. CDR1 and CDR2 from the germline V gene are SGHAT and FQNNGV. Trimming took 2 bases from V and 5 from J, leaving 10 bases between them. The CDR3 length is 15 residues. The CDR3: CASSLQRTDNSPLHF. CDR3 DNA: TGTGCCAGCAGCTTACAGAGGACGGATAATTCACCCCTCCACTTT.

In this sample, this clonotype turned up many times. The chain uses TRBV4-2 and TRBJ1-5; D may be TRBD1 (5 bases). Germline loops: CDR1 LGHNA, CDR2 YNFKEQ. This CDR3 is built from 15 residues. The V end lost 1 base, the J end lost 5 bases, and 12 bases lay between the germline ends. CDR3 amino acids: CASSQVDSIDQPQHF. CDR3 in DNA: TGTGCCAGCAGCCAAGTCGACAGCATCGATCAGCCCCAGCATTTT.

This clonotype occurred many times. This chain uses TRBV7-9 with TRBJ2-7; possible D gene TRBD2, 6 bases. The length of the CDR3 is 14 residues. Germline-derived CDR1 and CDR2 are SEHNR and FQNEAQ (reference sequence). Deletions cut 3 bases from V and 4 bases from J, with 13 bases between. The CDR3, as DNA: TGTGCCAGCAGCTTCTCTTCGGGAGTGTACGAGCAGTACTTC. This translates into CASSFSSGVYEQYF. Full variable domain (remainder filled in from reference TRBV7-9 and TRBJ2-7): DTGVSQNPRHKITKRGQNVTFRCDPISEHNRLYWYRQTLGQGPEFLTYFQNEAQLEKSRLLSDRFSAERPKGSFSTLEIQRTEQGDSAMYLCASSFSSGVYEQYFGPGTRLTVT.

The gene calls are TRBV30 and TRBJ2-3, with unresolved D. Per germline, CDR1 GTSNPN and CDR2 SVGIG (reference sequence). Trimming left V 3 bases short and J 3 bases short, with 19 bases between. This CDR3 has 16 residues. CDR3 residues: CAWSPPGHIKTDTQYF. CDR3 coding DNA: TGTGCCTGGAGCCCCCCGGGCCACATTAAGACAGATACGCAGTATTTT.

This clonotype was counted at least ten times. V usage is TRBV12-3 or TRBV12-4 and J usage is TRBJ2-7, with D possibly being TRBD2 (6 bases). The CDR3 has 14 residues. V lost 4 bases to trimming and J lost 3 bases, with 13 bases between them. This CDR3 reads CASSSTGLLYEQYF. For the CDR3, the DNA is TGTGCCAGCAGTTCAACGGGACTCCTCTACGAGCAGTACTTC.

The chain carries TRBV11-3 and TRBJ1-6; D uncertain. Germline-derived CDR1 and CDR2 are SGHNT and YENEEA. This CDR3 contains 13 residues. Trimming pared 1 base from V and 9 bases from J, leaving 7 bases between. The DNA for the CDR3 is TGTGCCAGCAGCTTAGGGGCCAGTTCACCCCTCCACTTT. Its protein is CASSLGASSPLHF.

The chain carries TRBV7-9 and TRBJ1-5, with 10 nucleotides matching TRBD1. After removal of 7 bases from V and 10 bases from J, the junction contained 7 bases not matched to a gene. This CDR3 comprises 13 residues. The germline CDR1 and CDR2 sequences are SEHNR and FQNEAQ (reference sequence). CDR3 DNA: TGTGCCAGCACCTCCTGGGACAGGGGACCCCAGCATTTT. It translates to CASTSWDRGPQHF.

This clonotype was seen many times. The DNA of the CDR3 is TGTGCCAGCAGTTTTGGGGCCAGAAGAAACGGCTACACCTTC. Protein sequence: CASSFGARRNGYTF. The V gene is TRBV12-3 or TRBV12-4, the J gene TRBJ1-2; possibly TRBD1 for D (5 bases). The CDR3 loop spans 14 amino acids. The V gene lost 3 bases and the J gene lost 8 bases, with 16 bases spanning the gap.

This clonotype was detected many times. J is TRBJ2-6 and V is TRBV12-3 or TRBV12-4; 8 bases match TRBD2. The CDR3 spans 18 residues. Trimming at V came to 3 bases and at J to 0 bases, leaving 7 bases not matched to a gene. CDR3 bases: TGTGCCAGCAGTTTTTCTGCGGGGGGCGGCTCTGGGGCCAACGTCCTGACTTTC. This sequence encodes CASSFSAGGGSGANVLTF.